This T cell receptor beta chain is from a study of vaccination effects on CD4 cells after COVID-19. On the study more broadly: Peptide-pool stimulation followed by sequencing identified expanded antigen-specific CD4+ clonotypes in the ViraFEST assay.

Subsequent to a culture period of under 11 days, CD4+ T cells were isolated. Participants completed two doses of the BNT162b2 or mRNA-1273 vaccine. Nobody among the vaccine recipients had prior SARS-CoV-2 infection (nucleocapsid antibodies were negative). A half-volume exchange with IL-2 medium occurred on days 3 and 7. A single count supports this clone. Antigen specificity is unknown. The assay was immunoSEQ multiplex PCR, and TCRdb's table has in-frame clones only and misses some. Of just over 55,000 clones in the sample, 78% were seen once. Looked up from germline, CDR1 is MRHNA and CDR2 is SNTAGT. Unmatched junction bases numbered 3, after V lost 5 bases and J lost 0 bases. There are 15 residues in the CDR3.

Source: CD4+ T cells from PBMCs cultured without peptide, taken after COVID-19 vaccination. The V and J genes are TRBV6-4 and TRBJ1-5; 8 positions match TRBD1. This sequence was found in a human donor who received a COVID-19 vaccine. For the CDR3, the DNA is TGTGCCAGCAGTAGGACAGGGAATAGCAATCAGCCCCAGCATTTT. This translates into CASSRTGNSNQPQHF.